This T cell receptor beta chain was sequenced during a study of CD8+CD57+ T cells in acquired aplastic anemia. About the study: CD4+ and CD8+ cells, once sorted, gave DNA averaging approximately 3 ug.

Patients chosen for sequencing had shown CD8+CD57+ cell expansion by flow cytometry. Patients, without exception, had severe acquired aplastic anemia. This clonotype was counted between two and nine times. The antigen is unknown. Given a much more abundant clone one base away, this may be a read error. The study's findings and limits: Patients and controls shared just under 30 CD8+ CDR3 sequences. Patients versus controls showed no significant CD8+ Simpson's diversity difference.

Profiling of TCR beta VDJ combinations and CDR3 sequences used genomic DNA as template. TCRdb used MiXCR to reprocess the reads, holding one entry per CDR3 protein. The table records about 190,000 distinct CDR3 sequences, roughly half of them present only once. Germline CDR1 reads DFQATT; CDR2 reads SNEGSKA (reference sequence). This CDR3 spans 13 amino acids. The sample taken for sequencing was sorted CD4+, CD8+, or CD8+CD57+ T cells (not recorded which) from PBMCs. This TCR was sampled from a human donor with aplastic anemia. The rearrangement links TRBV20-1 to TRBJ1-1, with D tentatively TRBD1 (5 bases). The CDR3 loop reads CSGKKGMVIETFF. The CDR3 DNA reads as TGCAGTGGGAAAAAGGGGATGGTTATTGAAACTTTCTTT.